The entry below gives a single TCR beta chain sequence along with its context. V was clipped by 5 bases and J by 5 bases, with 10 bases between them. The CDR3 consists of 13 residues. CDR1 and CDR2 from the germline V gene are SGHVS and FQNEAQ. Grouping used clinical history reported by participants in a survey and questionnaire. Recovery meant two consecutive negative NP/OP PCR tests, professional clearance, or resolved symptoms. The data stem from a study of blood T cell repertoires in COVID-19. The overall study: The United States, Italy and Spain were the sources of the acute and convalescent COVID-19 samples. PBMCs, B-cell-depleted T cells, or T cells were the source of the cDNA or gDNA that made up the material.

Sequenced by immunoSEQ multiplex PCR; TCRdb stores in-frame clones only, minus some. The repertoire holds just over 350,000 clones, 87% seen once, with 2.5% to 3.5% in the top ten. The sequenced material came from PBMCs or T cells enriched from blood (not recorded which). This TCR was sampled from a woman aged 25 to 39 who had recovered from COVID-19. This chain joins TRBV7-8 and TRBJ1-5; unclear D gene. This CDR3 is CASSMERDQPQHF. In nucleotides, the CDR3 is TGTGCCAGCAGCATGGAGAGGGATCAGCCCCAGCATTTT. Full variable domain (remainder filled in from reference TRBV7-8 and TRBJ1-5): GAGVSQSPRYKVAKRGQDVALRCDPISGHVSLFWYQQALGQGPEFLTYFQNEAQLDKSGLPSDRFFAERPEGSVSTLKIQRTQQEDSAVYLCASSMERDQPQHFGDGTRLSIL.